The rows below give T cell receptor beta chains drawn from one sample of a study of blood T cell repertoires in COVID-19. Produced via immunoSEQ multiplex PCR; TCRdb's table is partial and in-frame only. The sample lists about 64,000 clones, just over 85% occurring once. The source material was peripheral blood. These receptors were collected from a woman aged 55 to 70 with COVID-19, enrolled during active disease. Each CDR3 is given with its conserved first and last residue. Fields, in order: clone size, D gene, V gene, J gene, CDR3 protein. The D gene is left open where the match is weak. Part of the rows lack a size; the others show once, few, many or a class for expanded clones.

size: few; D: TRBD2; V: TRBV13; J: TRBJ2-3; CDR3: CASSLEREGPRDTQYF
size: NA; D: NA; V: TRBV9; J: TRBJ2-1; CDR3: CASSVGAGFGSSYNEQFF
size: NA; D: TRBD1; V: TRBV7-2; J: TRBJ1-6; CDR3: CASSSSGQGTSPLHF
size: NA; D: TRBD1; V: TRBV4-3; J: TRBJ1-5; CDR3: CASSPWTGQPQHF
size: NA; D: NA; V: TRBV20-1; J: TRBJ2-7; CDR3: CSASEGRGSYEQYF
size: few; D: NA; V: TRBV4-1; J: TRBJ1-3; CDR3: CASSQDRTGPGNTIYF
size: NA; D: NA; V: TRBV6-2/TRBV6-3; J: TRBJ2-1; CDR3: CASSPQGTNEQFF
size: once; D: TRBD2; V: TRBV29-1; J: TRBJ2-1; CDR3: CSVRSGLARNEQFF
size: NA; D: TRBD1; V: TRBV6-2/TRBV6-3; J: TRBJ1-1; CDR3: CASSLALVTGVNTEAFF
size: NA; D: NA; V: TRBV18; J: TRBJ1-1; CDR3: CASSPPRGSSPNTEAFF